In this sample, the clone carrying this T cell receptor (beta chain) turned up a few times. Antigen specificity is unknown. Sequenced material consisted of expressed TCRB transcripts (all of the isolated RNA was reverse transcribed). Produced via immunoSEQ multiplex PCR; TCRdb's table is partial and in-frame only. The sample comprises 300,000 or so clones, approximately 9.9% of which are singletons, and about 1% rests with the top ten. The data originate from a study of beta chain features in type 1 diabetes. Points from the study as a whole: The VDJ junctions of type 1 diabetes patients carried fewer insertions and more deletions. Within each of all four CD4+ subsets, Type 1 diabetes patients had TCRB CDR3s that were moderately but significantly shorter.

Deletions cut 6 bases from V and 8 bases from J, with 10 bases between. Germline V gene data show CDR1 as SEHNR and CDR2 as FQNEAQ (reference sequence). This CDR3 is 11 amino acids long. The clonotype comes from a man aged 25 to 45 with type 1 diabetes. This chain uses TRBV7-9 with TRBJ1-2; D remains unclear. Sequenced: central memory CD4+ T cells from blood. DNA for the CDR3: TGTGCCAGCAGTACTTTAAGAGGCTACACCTTC. Protein sequence: CASSTLRGYTF.